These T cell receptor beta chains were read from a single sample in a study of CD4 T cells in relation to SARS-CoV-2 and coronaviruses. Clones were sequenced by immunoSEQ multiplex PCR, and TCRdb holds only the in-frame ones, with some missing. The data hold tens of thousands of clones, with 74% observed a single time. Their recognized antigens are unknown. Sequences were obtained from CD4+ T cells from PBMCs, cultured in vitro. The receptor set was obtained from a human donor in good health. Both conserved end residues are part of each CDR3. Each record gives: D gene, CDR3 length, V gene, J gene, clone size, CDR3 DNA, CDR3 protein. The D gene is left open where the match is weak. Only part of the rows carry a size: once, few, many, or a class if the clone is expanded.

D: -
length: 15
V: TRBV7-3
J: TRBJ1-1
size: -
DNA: TGTGCCAGCAGCTTAACCCGGGACCCGGGCACTGAAGCTTTCTTT
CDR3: CASSLTRDPGTEAFF

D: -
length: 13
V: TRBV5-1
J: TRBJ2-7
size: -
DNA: TGCGCCAGCAGCTTGGCCCCCCCGTGGGAGCAGTACTTC
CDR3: CASSLAPPWEQYF

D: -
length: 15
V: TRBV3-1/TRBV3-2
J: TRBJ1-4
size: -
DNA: TGTGCCAGCAGCCAGCTCAGTAGTACTAATGAAAAACTGTTTTTT
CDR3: CASSQLSSTNEKLFF

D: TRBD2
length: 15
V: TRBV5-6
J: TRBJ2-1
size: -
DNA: TGTGCCAGCAGCCCGCTAGCGGGAGGATACAATGAGCAGTTCTTC
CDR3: CASSPLAGGYNEQFF

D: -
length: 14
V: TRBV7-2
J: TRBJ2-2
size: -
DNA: TGTGCCAGCAACGGCGGGACGAACACCGGGGAGCTGTTTTTT
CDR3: CASNGGTNTGELFF

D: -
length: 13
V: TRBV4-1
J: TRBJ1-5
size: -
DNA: TGCGCCAGCAGCCAACCGCCCGTAAGGCCCCAGCATTTT
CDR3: CASSQPPVRPQHF

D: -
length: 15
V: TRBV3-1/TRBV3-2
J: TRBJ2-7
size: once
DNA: TGTGCCAGCAGCCGGGACGTCGGGGTGGGGTACGAGCAGTACTTC
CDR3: CASSRDVGVGYEQYF

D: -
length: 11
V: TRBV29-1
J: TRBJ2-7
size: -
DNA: TGCAGCGTTGAAGAAGCTTACGAGCAGTACTTC
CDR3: CSVEEAYEQYF

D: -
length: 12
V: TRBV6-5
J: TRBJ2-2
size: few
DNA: TGTGCCAGCAGTACGAACACCGGGGAGCTGTTTTTT
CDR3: CASSTNTGELFF

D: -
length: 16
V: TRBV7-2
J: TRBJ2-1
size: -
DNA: TGTGCCAGCAGCTTAGTTGCGGGGACTGTGTACAATGAGCAGTTCTTC
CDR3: CASSLVAGTVYNEQFF

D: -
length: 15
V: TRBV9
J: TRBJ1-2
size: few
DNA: TGTGCCAGCAGCCCCGGGGACTCCTCTAACTATGGCTACACCTTC
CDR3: CASSPGDSSNYGYTF

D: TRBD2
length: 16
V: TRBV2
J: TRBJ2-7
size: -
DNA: TGTGCCAGCAGTTACCCCCTAGCGGCGAGCTCCTACGAGCAGTACTTC
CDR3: CASSYPLAASSYEQYF

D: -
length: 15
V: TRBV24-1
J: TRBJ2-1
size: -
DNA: TGTGCCACCAGTGACCCGACTAGTTCCGCCTATGAGCAGTTCTTC
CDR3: CATSDPTSSAYEQFF

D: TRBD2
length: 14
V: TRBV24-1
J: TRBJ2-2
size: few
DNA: TGTGCCACCCGAGGAGGGAGGGACACCGGGGAGCTGTTTTTT
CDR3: CATRGGRDTGELFF

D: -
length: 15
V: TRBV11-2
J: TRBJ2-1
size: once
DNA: TGTGCCAGCAGCTTAGGCGCGAGCTCCTACAATGAGCAGTTCTTC
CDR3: CASSLGASSYNEQFF

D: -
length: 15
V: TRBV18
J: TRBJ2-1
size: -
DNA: TGTGCCAGCTCACCACTAGCGGCGTCATACAATGAGCAGTTCTTC
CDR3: CASSPLAASYNEQFF

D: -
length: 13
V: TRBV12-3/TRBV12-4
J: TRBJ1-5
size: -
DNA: TGTGCCAGCAGTTCCCAACAGGGACAGCCCCAGCATTTT
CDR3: CASSSQQGQPQHF

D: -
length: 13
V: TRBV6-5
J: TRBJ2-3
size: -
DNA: TGTGCCAGCAGTTACTCGAATTGGGATACGCAGTATTTT
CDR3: CASSYSNWDTQYF

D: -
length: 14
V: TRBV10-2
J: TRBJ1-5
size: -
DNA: TGCGCCAGCAGTGACCGGGGGGACTCTCAGCCCCAGCATTTT
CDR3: CASSDRGDSQPQHF

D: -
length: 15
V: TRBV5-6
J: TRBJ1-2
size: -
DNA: TGTGCCAGCAGCTTGGCACAGGGATCCAACTATGGCTACACCTTC
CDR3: CASSLAQGSNYGYTF

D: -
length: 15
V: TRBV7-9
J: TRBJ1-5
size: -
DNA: TGTGCCAGCAGCCCAGCTGAGGGGGGGAATCAGCCCCAGCATTTT
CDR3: CASSPAEGGNQPQHF

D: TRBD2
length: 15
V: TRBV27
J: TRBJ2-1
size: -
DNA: TGTGCCAGCAGTTTGACTAGCGGGAGTTCCAATGAGCAGTTCTTC
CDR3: CASSLTSGSSNEQFF

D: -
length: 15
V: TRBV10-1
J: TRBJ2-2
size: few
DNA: TGCGCCAGCAGTCCCCAAATCGCCACTGGTGGGGAGCTGTTTTTT
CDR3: CASSPQIATGGELFF

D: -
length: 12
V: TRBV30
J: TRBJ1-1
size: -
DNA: TGTGCCTATAAGAGAGGGAACACTGAAGCTTTCTTT
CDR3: CAYKRGNTEAFF

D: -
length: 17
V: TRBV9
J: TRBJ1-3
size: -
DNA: TGTGCCAGCAGCTTTAGCTCGCAGGCAAGCTCTGGAAACACCATATATTTT
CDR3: CASSFSSQASSGNTIYF

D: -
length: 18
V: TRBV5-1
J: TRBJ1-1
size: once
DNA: TGCGCCAGCAGCCCAGGACCTAGAGGGCTGAGCATGAACACTGAAGCTTTCTTT
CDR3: CASSPGPRGLSMNTEAFF

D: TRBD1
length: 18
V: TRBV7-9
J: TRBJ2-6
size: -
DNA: TGTGCCAGCAGCTTCGTAGGGGGCGATTTCACTGGGGCCAACGTCCTGACTTTC
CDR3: CASSFVGGDFTGANVLTF

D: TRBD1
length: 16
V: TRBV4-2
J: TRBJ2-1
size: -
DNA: TGTGCCAGCACCCGGGACAGGGGATTGGAATGGAATGAGCAGTTCTTC
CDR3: CASTRDRGLEWNEQFF

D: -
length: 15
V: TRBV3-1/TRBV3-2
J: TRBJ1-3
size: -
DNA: TGTGCCAGCAGCCAAGGACAGCTCTCTGGAAACACCATATATTTT
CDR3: CASSQGQLSGNTIYF

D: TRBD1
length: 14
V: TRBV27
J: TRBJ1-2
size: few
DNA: TGTGCCAGCAGTTTGGGACAGGGGACCTATGGCTACACCTTC
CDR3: CASSLGQGTYGYTF

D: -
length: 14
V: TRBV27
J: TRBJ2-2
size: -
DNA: TGTGCCAGCAGTCAAACTTCTAACACCGGGGAGCTGTTTTTT
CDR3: CASSQTSNTGELFF

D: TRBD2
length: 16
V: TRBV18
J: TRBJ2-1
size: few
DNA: TGTGCCAGCTCACCTGATATTAGCGGGAGTTTGGGTGAGCAGTTCTTC
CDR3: CASSPDISGSLGEQFF

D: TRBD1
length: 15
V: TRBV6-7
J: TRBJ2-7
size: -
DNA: TGTGCCAGCAGTTACCAGGGACAGGGCTCCTACGAGCAGTACTTC
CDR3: CASSYQGQGSYEQYF

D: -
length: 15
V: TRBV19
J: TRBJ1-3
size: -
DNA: TGTGCCAGTAGTCGGGGACGCCTCTCTGGAAACACCATATATTTT
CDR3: CASSRGRLSGNTIYF

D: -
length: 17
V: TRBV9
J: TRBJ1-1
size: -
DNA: TGTGCCAGCAGCGTAGGGGGAGGGTTGAAGACTCACACTGAAGCTTTCTTT
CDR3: CASSVGGGLKTHTEAFF

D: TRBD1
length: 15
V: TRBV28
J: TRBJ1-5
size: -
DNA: TGTGCCAGCAGTTTATCTGACAGGGGAAATCAGCCCCAGCATTTT
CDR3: CASSLSDRGNQPQHF

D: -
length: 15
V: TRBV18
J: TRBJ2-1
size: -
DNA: TGTGCCAGCTCACCTCCGGGCCTATCCTACAATGAGCAGTTCTTC
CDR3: CASSPPGLSYNEQFF

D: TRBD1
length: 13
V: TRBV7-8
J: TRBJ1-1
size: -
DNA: TGTGCCAGCAGCTCCAACAGGGGGCGCGAAGCTTTCTTT
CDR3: CASSSNRGREAFF

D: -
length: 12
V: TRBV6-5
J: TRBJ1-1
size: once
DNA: TGTGCCAGCCTTGAGGTGGAGGGGGTCGCTTTCTTT
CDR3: CASLEVEGVAFF

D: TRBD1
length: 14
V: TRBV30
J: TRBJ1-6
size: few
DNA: TGTGCCTGGACGGGCAGGGGGCAAAATTCACCCCTCCACTTT
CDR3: CAWTGRGQNSPLHF

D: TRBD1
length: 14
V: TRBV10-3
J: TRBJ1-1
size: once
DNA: TGTGCCATCAGTGCACAGGGGATGAACACTGAAGCTTTCTTT
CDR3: CAISAQGMNTEAFF

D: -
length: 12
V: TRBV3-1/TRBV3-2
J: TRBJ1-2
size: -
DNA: TGTGCCAGCAGCCAAGTCGACTATGGCTACACCTTC
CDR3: CASSQVDYGYTF

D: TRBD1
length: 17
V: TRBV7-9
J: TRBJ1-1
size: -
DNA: TGTGCCAGCAGCTTTTTTAGGACAGGGGTAAGTTTGGAAGAAGCTTTCTTT
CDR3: CASSFFRTGVSLEEAFF

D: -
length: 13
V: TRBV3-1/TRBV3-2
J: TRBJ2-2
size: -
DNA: TGTGCCAGCAGCCAAGTCGGCACCGGGGAGCTGTTTTTT
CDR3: CASSQVGTGELFF